This T cell receptor (beta chain) was retrieved from a study of shared clonotypes between healthy human individuals. Overall study findings and caveats: Naive subsets generally exceeded memory subsets in estimated richness.

Trimming stripped 6 bases from V and 1 base from J, with 13 bases between. CDR3 length: 14 residues. Germline CDR1 reads SGHNT; CDR2 reads YYREEE (reference sequence). Those who donated were healthy HIV-negative adults, with no recent acute infections or vaccinations reported. The material for each subset, its genomic DNA, was split evenly across several immunoSEQ plates. TCRdb's copy holds only in-frame clones and misses some; the assay was immunoSEQ multiplex PCR. This table holds about 1.5 million clones, roughly 96% found once. In regard to this clone: Its antigen is not known.

Sequenced material: naive CD4+ T cells sorted from blood. Subset specified: CD45RA+ positively selected. The source is a young man in good health. The chain employs TRBV5-4 and TRBJ1-1; no firm D call. Here the CDR3 reads CASTTERQNTEAFF. The CDR3 DNA reads TGTGCCAGCACCACGGAACGGCAGAACACTGAAGCTTTCTTT. The full variable domain, its missing parts supplied by reference TRBV5-4 and TRBJ1-1, is ETGVTQSPTHLIKTRGQQVTLRCSSQSGHNTVSWYQQALGQGPQFIFQYYREEENGRGNFPPRFSGLQFPNYSSELNVNALELDDSALYLCASTTERQNTEAFFGQGTRLTVV.